This TCR beta chain appears in the sequencing data of a study of CD8+ T cells in alopecia areata. At the level of the study: The study gave treated patients oral tofacitinib at 5 to 10 mg twice daily. Study results and limitations: Sequences from scalp samples also cover resident alphabeta T cells of normal skin. Clonality was higher in lesional than normal scalp, especially in alopecia totalis/universalis.

The V gene's germline CDR1 is LNHNV and CDR2 YYDKDF (reference sequence). Deletions cut 1 base from V and 3 bases from J, with 12 bases between. This CDR3 is 16 amino acids long. RNA was extracted and reverse transcribed into cDNA as the sequencing template. Assay: immunoSEQ multiplex PCR; the TCRdb copy retains only in-frame clones and omits some. This table has 140,000 to 150,000 clones, approximately 50% appearing once. PBMCs, the starting material, were the source of sorted CD4+ and CD8+ T cells. Concerning this clone: Its specificity is unknown.

Sequenced material: CD4+ T cells sorted from blood. The chain recombines TRBV15 with TRBJ1-4; D remains ambiguous. The sequence was obtained from a human donor with alopecia areata. Here the CDR3 reads CATSRGEGTANEKLFF. DNA for the CDR3: TGTGCCACCAGCAGAGGCGAGGGAACGGCTAATGAAAAACTGTTTTTT.